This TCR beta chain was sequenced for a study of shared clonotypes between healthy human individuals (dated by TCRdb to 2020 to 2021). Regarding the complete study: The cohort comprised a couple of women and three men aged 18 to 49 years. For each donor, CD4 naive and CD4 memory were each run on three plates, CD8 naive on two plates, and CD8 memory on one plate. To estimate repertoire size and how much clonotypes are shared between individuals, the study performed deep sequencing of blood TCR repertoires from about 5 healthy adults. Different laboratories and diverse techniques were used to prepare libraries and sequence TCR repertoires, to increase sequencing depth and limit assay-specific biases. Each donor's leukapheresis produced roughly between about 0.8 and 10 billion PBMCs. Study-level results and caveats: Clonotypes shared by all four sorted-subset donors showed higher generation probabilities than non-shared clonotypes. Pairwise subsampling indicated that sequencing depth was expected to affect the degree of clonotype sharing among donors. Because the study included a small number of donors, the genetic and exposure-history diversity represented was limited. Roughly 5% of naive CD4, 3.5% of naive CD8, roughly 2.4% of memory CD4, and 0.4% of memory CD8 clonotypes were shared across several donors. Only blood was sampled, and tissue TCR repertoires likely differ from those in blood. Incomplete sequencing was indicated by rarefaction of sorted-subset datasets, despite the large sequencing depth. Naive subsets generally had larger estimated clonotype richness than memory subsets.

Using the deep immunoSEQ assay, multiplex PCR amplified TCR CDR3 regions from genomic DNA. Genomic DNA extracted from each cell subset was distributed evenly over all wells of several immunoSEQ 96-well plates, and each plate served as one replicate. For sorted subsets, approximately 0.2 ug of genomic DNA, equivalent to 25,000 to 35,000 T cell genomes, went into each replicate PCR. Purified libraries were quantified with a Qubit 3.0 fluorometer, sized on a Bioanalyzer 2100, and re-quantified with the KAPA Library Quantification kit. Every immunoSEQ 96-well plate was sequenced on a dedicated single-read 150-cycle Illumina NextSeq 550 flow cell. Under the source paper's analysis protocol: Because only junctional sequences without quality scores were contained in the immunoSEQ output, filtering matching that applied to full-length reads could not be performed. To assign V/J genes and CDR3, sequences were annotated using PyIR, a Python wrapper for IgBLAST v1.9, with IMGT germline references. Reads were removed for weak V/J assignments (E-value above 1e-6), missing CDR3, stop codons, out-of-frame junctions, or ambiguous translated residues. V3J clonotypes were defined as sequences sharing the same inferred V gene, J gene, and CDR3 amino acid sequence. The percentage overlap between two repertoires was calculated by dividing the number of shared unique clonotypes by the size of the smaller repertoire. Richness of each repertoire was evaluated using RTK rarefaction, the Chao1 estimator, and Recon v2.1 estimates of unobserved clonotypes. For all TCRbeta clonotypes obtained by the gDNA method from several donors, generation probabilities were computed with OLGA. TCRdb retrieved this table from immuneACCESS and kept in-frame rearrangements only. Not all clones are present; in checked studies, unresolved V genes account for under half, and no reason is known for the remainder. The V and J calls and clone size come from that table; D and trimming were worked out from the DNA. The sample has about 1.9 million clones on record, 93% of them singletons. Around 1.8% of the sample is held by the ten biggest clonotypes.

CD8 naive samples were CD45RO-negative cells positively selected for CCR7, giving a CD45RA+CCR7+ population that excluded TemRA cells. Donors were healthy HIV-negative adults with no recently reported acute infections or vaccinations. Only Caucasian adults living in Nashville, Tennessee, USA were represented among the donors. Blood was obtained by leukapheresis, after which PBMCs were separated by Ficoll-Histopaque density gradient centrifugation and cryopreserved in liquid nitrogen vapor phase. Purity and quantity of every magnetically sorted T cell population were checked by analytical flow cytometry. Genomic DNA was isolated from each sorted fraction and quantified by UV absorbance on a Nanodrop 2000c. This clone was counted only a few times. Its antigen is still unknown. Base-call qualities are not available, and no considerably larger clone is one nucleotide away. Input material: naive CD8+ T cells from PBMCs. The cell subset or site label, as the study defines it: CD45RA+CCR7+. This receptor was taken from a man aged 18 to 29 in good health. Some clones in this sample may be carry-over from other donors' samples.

The sequenced DNA: TGTGCCAGCAGTTTCTCTAGCGTTGGCGAGCAGTACTTC. Translated, this is CASSFSSVGEQYF. The chain is made from TRBV27 and TRBJ2-7; D gene: possibly TRBD2, on 6 matching bases. V sheds 3 bases and J sheds 6 bases, leaving 12 bases between their ends. For CDR1 and CDR2, the germline V gene (reference sequence) lists MNHEY and SMNVEV. Including the terminal cysteine and phenylalanine, the CDR3 comprises 13 residues. Kept here is only the CDR3 DNA, which spans 39 bases and is read in frame from base 1.